The rows below give T cell receptor beta chains drawn from one sample of a study of blood T cell repertoires in COVID-19. This table comes from immunoSEQ multiplex PCR, and its TCRdb copy is limited to in-frame clones, with some not included. The repertoire includes over 250,000 clones, approximately 90% of them detected once, and around 2.2% sits in the top ten. The sample comprised peripheral blood. All receptors derive from a woman in her 30s with COVID-19, enrolled during active disease. Each CDR3 is given with its conserved first and last residue. The order of the fields is CDR3 DNA, CDR3 protein, J gene, clone size, D gene, V gene. A D gene is named only where the DNA matches it firmly. A row's size may be missing; if present it is once, few, many or a size class.

CDR3nt: TGTGCCAGCAGCCGGGACCCAGGGGGCACTGAAGCTTTCTTT
CDR3aa: CASSRDPGGTEAFF
j_gene: TRBJ1-1
abundance: -
d_gene: TRBD1
v_gene: TRBV5-6

CDR3nt: TGTGCCAGCAGTGGTCCGGGACTGGAGTCCTACGAGCAGTACTTC
CDR3aa: CASSGPGLESYEQYF
j_gene: TRBJ2-7
abundance: few
d_gene: -
v_gene: TRBV27

CDR3nt: TGTGCCAGCAGCCAAGTTTTACTAGCTAACGAGCAGTACTTC
CDR3aa: CASSQVLLANEQYF
j_gene: TRBJ2-7
abundance: once
d_gene: -
v_gene: TRBV14

CDR3nt: TGCGCCAGCAGCCCCCCCACAGGGGAAGGTTCACCCCTCCACTTT
CDR3aa: CASSPPTGEGSPLHF
j_gene: TRBJ1-6
abundance: -
d_gene: TRBD1
v_gene: TRBV5-1

CDR3nt: TGTGCCAGCACCACCCTAGCGGGTATCACCGATAGCACAGATACGCAGTATTTT
CDR3aa: CASTTLAGITDSTDTQYF
j_gene: TRBJ2-3
abundance: -
d_gene: TRBD2
v_gene: TRBV7-9

CDR3nt: TGTGCCACCAGTGATCCCATACAGGGGGCGAGGGTTTTCCACGAGCAGTACTTC
CDR3aa: CATSDPIQGARVFHEQYF
j_gene: TRBJ2-7
abundance: -
d_gene: TRBD1
v_gene: TRBV24-1

CDR3nt: TGTGCCAGCAGACCCGACGACAGGGCTGTAACTTTCTTT
CDR3aa: CASRPDDRAVTFF
j_gene: TRBJ1-1
abundance: -
d_gene: TRBD1
v_gene: TRBV12-3/TRBV12-4

CDR3nt: TGTGCCAGCAGCCCGAGGACAGGGGCTAATCAGCCCCAGCATTTT
CDR3aa: CASSPRTGANQPQHF
j_gene: TRBJ1-5
abundance: -
d_gene: TRBD1
v_gene: TRBV7-2

CDR3nt: TGCAGCGTTGGTTATTGGGACAGGGGCTACGAGCAGTACTTC
CDR3aa: CSVGYWDRGYEQYF
j_gene: TRBJ2-7
abundance: -
d_gene: TRBD1
v_gene: TRBV29-1

CDR3nt: TGTGCCAGCACAGGACTAGCGGGAGGAAACACCGGGGAGCTGTTTTTT
CDR3aa: CASTGLAGGNTGELFF
j_gene: TRBJ2-2
abundance: -
d_gene: TRBD2
v_gene: TRBV11-2

CDR3nt: TGCGCCAGCAGCTTGGTTTCGGGTCCCTCCTACGAGCAGTACTTC
CDR3aa: CASSLVSGPSYEQYF
j_gene: TRBJ2-7
abundance: -
d_gene: -
v_gene: TRBV5-1

CDR3nt: TGTGCCAGCAGTTCCCGGACAGGGGAGTCACCCCTCCACTTT
CDR3aa: CASSSRTGESPLHF
j_gene: TRBJ1-6
abundance: -
d_gene: TRBD1
v_gene: TRBV6-5

CDR3nt: TGCAGCACCCGGGACTGGGCTAGCGGCACAGATACGCAGTATTTT
CDR3aa: CSTRDWASGTDTQYF
j_gene: TRBJ2-3
abundance: -
d_gene: -
v_gene: TRBV29-1

CDR3nt: TGTGCCACCAGCAGGGCGGCAGGGGGCGCGGGCTATGGCTACACCTTC
CDR3aa: CATSRAAGGAGYGYTF
j_gene: TRBJ1-2
abundance: once
d_gene: TRBD1
v_gene: TRBV15

CDR3nt: TGTGCCAGCAGCCTTACAGGCTACGAGCAGTACTTC
CDR3aa: CASSLTGYEQYF
j_gene: TRBJ2-7
abundance: once
d_gene: -
v_gene: TRBV7-9

CDR3nt: TGTGCCAGCAGCTTAGACAGGGGGGACTACAATGAGCAGTTCTTC
CDR3aa: CASSLDRGDYNEQFF
j_gene: TRBJ2-1
abundance: -
d_gene: TRBD1
v_gene: TRBV7-7

CDR3nt: TGTGCCTGGTCACTGGGGGGGAAGCTTAACTATGGCTACACCTTC
CDR3aa: CAWSLGGKLNYGYTF
j_gene: TRBJ1-2
abundance: -
d_gene: -
v_gene: TRBV30

CDR3nt: TGTGCCTGGAGGGCCCCAGGCTCTGGAAACACCATATATTTT
CDR3aa: CAWRAPGSGNTIYF
j_gene: TRBJ1-3
abundance: -
d_gene: -
v_gene: TRBV30

CDR3nt: TGTGCCAGTAGTATGGACAGGGAAGAGACCCAGTACTTC
CDR3aa: CASSMDREETQYF
j_gene: TRBJ2-5
abundance: -
d_gene: TRBD1
v_gene: TRBV19

CDR3nt: TGTGCCAGCAGCCAAGTACTCGGTCGGGAGCAGTACTTC
CDR3aa: CASSQVLGREQYF
j_gene: TRBJ2-7
abundance: -
d_gene: -
v_gene: TRBV3-1/TRBV3-2

CDR3nt: TGCGCCAGCAGCCCCCTAGGGGGACTAGCGGGAGGGCCACAAGAGACCCAGTACTTC
CDR3aa: CASSPLGGLAGGPQETQYF
j_gene: TRBJ2-5
abundance: -
d_gene: TRBD2
v_gene: TRBV5-1

CDR3nt: TGTGCCAGCAGCCTTGGACTAGCGGGAGTCACCGGGGAGCTGTTTTTT
CDR3aa: CASSLGLAGVTGELFF
j_gene: TRBJ2-2
abundance: -
d_gene: TRBD2
v_gene: TRBV7-3

CDR3nt: TGTGCCAGCAGCTTAGGATCCAGCAATGAGCAGTTCTTC
CDR3aa: CASSLGSSNEQFF
j_gene: TRBJ2-1
abundance: -
d_gene: -
v_gene: TRBV11-2

CDR3nt: TGCAGCGTTGTGGGACAGGGGGCCTCCTACGAGCAGTACTTC
CDR3aa: CSVVGQGASYEQYF
j_gene: TRBJ2-7
abundance: -
d_gene: TRBD1
v_gene: TRBV29-1

CDR3nt: TGTGCCAGCAGCCGTGGAGGGGCCTACGAGCAGTACTTC
CDR3aa: CASSRGGAYEQYF
j_gene: TRBJ2-7
abundance: -
d_gene: -
v_gene: TRBV3-1/TRBV3-2

CDR3nt: TGTGCCAGCAGTAGCCAGGGGTTGACTGAAGCTTTCTTT
CDR3aa: CASSSQGLTEAFF
j_gene: TRBJ1-1
abundance: -
d_gene: -
v_gene: TRBV6-5

CDR3nt: TGTGCCAGCTCCCAGGGCTCTGGGGCCAACGTCCTGACTTTC
CDR3aa: CASSQGSGANVLTF
j_gene: TRBJ2-6
abundance: -
d_gene: -
v_gene: TRBV3-1/TRBV3-2

CDR3nt: TGCGCCAGCAGTGATAGGATAGCTGGTGGGGCCAACGTCCTGACTTTC
CDR3aa: CASSDRIAGGANVLTF
j_gene: TRBJ2-6
abundance: -
d_gene: -
v_gene: TRBV10-2

CDR3nt: TGTGCCAGCAGCTTTGGGCAGCCGGGGTCACCCCTCCACTTT
CDR3aa: CASSFGQPGSPLHF
j_gene: TRBJ1-6
abundance: -
d_gene: -
v_gene: TRBV5-5

CDR3nt: TGTGCCAGCAGTTTGGCTTTGCGGGAGACCCAGTACTTC
CDR3aa: CASSLALRETQYF
j_gene: TRBJ2-5
abundance: -
d_gene: -
v_gene: TRBV28

CDR3nt: TGTGCCGTGGGGGGGGGTGAAGCTTTCTTT
CDR3aa: CAVGGGEAFF
j_gene: TRBJ1-1
abundance: -
d_gene: -
v_gene: TRBV19

CDR3nt: TGTGCCAGCAGTTTAACACCTTCTGGGGCCAACGTCCTGACTTTC
CDR3aa: CASSLTPSGANVLTF
j_gene: TRBJ2-6
abundance: -
d_gene: -
v_gene: TRBV27

CDR3nt: TGTGCCAGCAGGGAGAGGGAGGGTGAGCAGTTCTTC
CDR3aa: CASREREGEQFF
j_gene: TRBJ2-1
abundance: -
d_gene: TRBD2
v_gene: TRBV7-8

CDR3nt: TGTGCCAGCAGCATGAGTACCGGGACAGGGGGCACCGGGGAGCTGTTTTTT
CDR3aa: CASSMSTGTGGTGELFF
j_gene: TRBJ2-2
abundance: -
d_gene: TRBD1
v_gene: TRBV28

CDR3nt: TGTGCCGTTCATCCAGGGGGAACTGAAAAACTGTTTTTT
CDR3aa: CAVHPGGTEKLFF
j_gene: TRBJ1-4
abundance: -
d_gene: TRBD1
v_gene: TRBV28

CDR3nt: TGTGCCACCGCCCGTAGTTATGGCTACACCTTC
CDR3aa: CATARSYGYTF
j_gene: TRBJ1-2
abundance: -
d_gene: -
v_gene: TRBV6-5

CDR3nt: TGTGCCAGCAGCTTGGCCGGGACAGGTCGGGTACGTAACGTCTACACCTTC
CDR3aa: CASSLAGTGRVRNVYTF
j_gene: TRBJ1-2
abundance: -
d_gene: TRBD1
v_gene: TRBV5-8

CDR3nt: TGTGCCAGCAGCGTAGTACTTTCTAACACTGAAGCTTTCTTT
CDR3aa: CASSVVLSNTEAFF
j_gene: TRBJ1-1
abundance: -
d_gene: -
v_gene: TRBV9

CDR3nt: TGTGCCAGCAGCCAAGTCCTAGGGGTGGGAAACACCATATATTTT
CDR3aa: CASSQVLGVGNTIYF
j_gene: TRBJ1-3
abundance: -
d_gene: -
v_gene: TRBV3-1/TRBV3-2

CDR3nt: TGTGCCAGCAGCGATACTAGCGTCCACGAGCAGTACTTC
CDR3aa: CASSDTSVHEQYF
j_gene: TRBJ2-7
abundance: -
d_gene: TRBD2
v_gene: TRBV5-4

CDR3nt: TGTGCCAGCAGTTTCGCTAGGGGGGGCGGCTACACCTTC
CDR3aa: CASSFARGGGYTF
j_gene: TRBJ1-2
abundance: -
d_gene: -
v_gene: TRBV12-3/TRBV12-4

CDR3nt: TGCGCCAGCAGCCGGACACCTAATGAAAAACTGTTTTTT
CDR3aa: CASSRTPNEKLFF
j_gene: TRBJ1-4
abundance: -
d_gene: -
v_gene: TRBV5-1

CDR3nt: TGCGCCAGCAGCTTGGAAGGGGCCGTAGGGGAGCAGTACTTC
CDR3aa: CASSLEGAVGEQYF
j_gene: TRBJ2-7
abundance: -
d_gene: -
v_gene: TRBV5-1

CDR3nt: TGTGCCAGCAGCTTGCTAGGGGCATATTACTATGGCTACACCTTC
CDR3aa: CASSLLGAYYYGYTF
j_gene: TRBJ1-2
abundance: few
d_gene: -
v_gene: TRBV5-4

CDR3nt: TGTGCCAGCAGCTCCGACAGGGGAAACACTGAAGCTTTCTTT
CDR3aa: CASSSDRGNTEAFF
j_gene: TRBJ1-1
abundance: -
d_gene: TRBD1
v_gene: TRBV5-4

CDR3nt: TGTGCCAGCAGTTCGAGTTTCTACGAGCAGTACTTC
CDR3aa: CASSSSFYEQYF
j_gene: TRBJ2-7
abundance: -
d_gene: -
v_gene: TRBV28

CDR3nt: TGTGCCAGCAGCCAAGGAGCTGGGCTTCTGAACACCGGGGAGCTGTTTTTT
CDR3aa: CASSQGAGLLNTGELFF
j_gene: TRBJ2-2
abundance: once
d_gene: -
v_gene: TRBV4-2

CDR3nt: TGTGCCAGCAGAGACAACACAGGGGTTTCTGGAAACACCATATATTTT
CDR3aa: CASRDNTGVSGNTIYF
j_gene: TRBJ1-3
abundance: -
d_gene: TRBD1
v_gene: TRBV6-4

CDR3nt: TGTGCCAGCAGCTCACAGGGGAACACTGAAGCTTTCTTT
CDR3aa: CASSSQGNTEAFF
j_gene: TRBJ1-1
abundance: -
d_gene: -
v_gene: TRBV7-3

CDR3nt: TGTGCCAGCAGTCCGGGCGAACCAGGGCGTACTGAAGCTTTCTTT
CDR3aa: CASSPGEPGRTEAFF
j_gene: TRBJ1-1
abundance: -
d_gene: -
v_gene: TRBV6-5

CDR3nt: TGTGCCACCAGTGATTTGACCATAGGAGAGACGCAGTATTTT
CDR3aa: CATSDLTIGETQYF
j_gene: TRBJ2-3
abundance: -
d_gene: -
v_gene: TRBV24-1

CDR3nt: TGTGCCAGCAGCTTTTGGGCCCCGAACACCGGGGAGCTGTTTTTT
CDR3aa: CASSFWAPNTGELFF
j_gene: TRBJ2-2
abundance: -
d_gene: -
v_gene: TRBV7-8

CDR3nt: TGTGCCAGCTCACCACCCAACAGGGGACACACTGAAGCTTTCTTT
CDR3aa: CASSPPNRGHTEAFF
j_gene: TRBJ1-1
abundance: -
d_gene: TRBD1
v_gene: TRBV18